A single sample is the source of the 16 T cell receptor beta chains below, sequenced in a study of blood T cell repertoires in COVID-19 (dated by TCRdb to the early 2020s). The method behind the library was the immunoSEQ multiplex PCR assay. Here the immuneACCESS table is served through TCRdb, limited to in-frame sequences with V and J called. Missing clones are a known gap in these copies; in checked studies unresolved V genes cover under half, and the rest lacks a known reason. This sample gives 45,000 to 65,000 clones in total; 85% to 95% of them show up just once. Roughly 9.8% of the sample rests with the top ten. The sequencing input was peripheral blood. These receptors all stem from an elderly woman with acute or convalescent COVID-19.

This sequence joins TRBV11-3 and TRBJ2-3, with 9 bases identical to TRBD2. Germline-derived CDR1 and CDR2 are SGHNT and YENEEA. This CDR3 contains 18 residues. Unmatched junction bases numbered 15, after V lost 5 bases and J lost 3 bases. The CDR3 bases are TGTGCCAGCAGCCCTCCCCGCGAGGCGGGAGGGCTGACAGATACGCAGTATTTT. Translation: CASSPPREAGGLTDTQYF.

The chain recombines TRBV30 with TRBJ2-2; unclear D gene. V lost 4 bases, J lost 6 bases, and 15 bases lay in between. Germline V lookup: CDR1 GTSNPN, CDR2 SVGIG (reference sequence). The CDR3 is 14 amino acids. CDR3 region: CAWTNRIGAGELFF. In nucleotides, the CDR3 is TGTGCCTGGACTAATCGGATAGGAGCCGGGGAGCTGTTTTTT.

The chain recombines TRBV4-1 with TRBJ2-3; D not resolved. Germline V gives CDR1 MGHRA, CDR2 YSYEKL. V gave up 1 base and J gave up 2 bases, with 7 bases separating them. The CDR3 runs to 14 residues. The CDR3 nucleotides are TGCGCCAGCAGCCAAGCCCCAAACACAGATACGCAGTATTTT. It is translated as CASSQAPNTDTQYF.

The chain is built from TRBV18 and TRBJ1-4; 7 bases align to TRBD1. Per germline, CDR1 KGHSH and CDR2 LQKENI. With V trimmed by 3 bases and J by 4 bases, 2 bases remained unmatched. This CDR3 comprises 14 residues. The CDR3 is CASSPAGGNEKLFF. CDR3 DNA: TGTGCCAGCTCACCGGCAGGGGGTAATGAAAAACTGTTTTTT.

The chain couples TRBV11-2 to TRBJ2-7, with 9 positions matching TRBD1. Germline V gives CDR1 SGHAT, CDR2 FQNNGV. The ends lost 5 bases at V and 3 bases at J; junction bases unmatched: 8. The CDR3 length is 15 residues. This chain's CDR3 is CASSPGQGTVYEQYF. The CDR3 DNA reads TGTGCCAGCAGCCCCGGACAGGGGACCGTCTACGAGCAGTACTTC.

The V gene is TRBV9, the J gene TRBJ2-1, with 11 nucleotides matching TRBD2. The CDR3 extends over 16 amino acids. V shed 3 bases and J 3 bases; nucleotides not matched to a gene: 5. CDR1 and CDR2 from the germline V gene are SGDLS and YYNGEE. CDR3 sequence: CASSGPGTSGYNEQFF. The CDR3, as DNA: TGTGCCAGCAGCGGCCCGGGGACTAGCGGCTACAATGAGCAGTTCTTC.

CDR3 DNA sequence: TGTGCCTGGAGCGCCGACAGGGGAAATCAGCCCCAGCATTTT. Residues: CAWSADRGNQPQHF. This chain links TRBV30 with TRBJ1-5, with 8 bases identical to TRBD1. The CDR3 loop spans 14 amino acids. Germline lookup yields CDR1 GTSNPN and CDR2 SVGIG (reference sequence). Losses at the gene ends were 3 bases for V and 4 bases for J; bases not matched to a gene: 5.

The V gene is TRBV7-2, the J gene TRBJ2-5; 10 bases match TRBD2. The CDR3 spans 16 residues. The germline V gene has CDR1 SGHTA and CDR2 FQGNSA. V was pared by 5 bases and J by 2 bases, with 8 bases of the junction left unmatched. The DNA of the CDR3 is TGTGCCAGCAGCCCAGTGGGAGCGGGAGGGCAAGAGACCCAGTACTTC. It translates to CASSPVGAGGQETQYF.

V usage is TRBV20-1 and J usage is TRBJ2-5; possibly TRBD2 for D (5 bases). Germline V gene sequence: CDR1 DFQATT, CDR2 SNEGSKA (reference sequence). The V and J ends lost 6 bases and 5 bases respectively, with 10 bases between them. The CDR3 length is 11 residues. CDR3 nucleotide sequence: TGCAGTGCAGCGGCCTGGGAGACCCAGTACTTC. This codes for CSAAAWETQYF.

V usage is TRBV19 and J usage is TRBJ2-2; 7 bases are a match to TRBD2. The germline gives CDR1 LNHDA, CDR2 SQIVND (reference sequence). This CDR3 region has 15 residues. The V gene end was trimmed by 5 bases and the J gene end by 5 bases; junction bases not matched to a gene: 8. The CDR3 DNA is TGTGCCAGTAGTCCCCGGGGAGGGGAGACCGGGGAGCTGTTTTTT. Translated: CASSPRGGETGELFF.

This chain connects TRBV19 to TRBJ2-7; D may be TRBD2 (6 bases). The CDR3 covers 15 residues. Germline V gene lookup returns CDR1 LNHDA and CDR2 SQIVND (reference sequence). V was shortened by 6 bases and J by 3 bases, with 18 bases between the two germline ends. The CDR3 is CASSKPGLSIYEQYF. DNA of the CDR3: TGTGCCAGTAGCAAACCGGGACTTTCAATCTACGAGCAGTACTTC.

The chain is built from TRBV18 and TRBJ2-1; D not certain. The germline gives CDR1 KGHSH, CDR2 LQKENI. This CDR3 spans 15 amino acids. V dropped 2 bases and J dropped 1 base, with 9 bases sitting between them. CDR3 DNA: TGTGCCAGCTCACCAGTATGGAGTTCCTACAATGAGCAGTTCTTC. It yields the protein CASSPVWSSYNEQFF. The full variable domain, with the rest looked up from reference TRBV18 and TRBJ2-1, is NAGVMQNPRHLVRRRGQEARLRCSPMKGHSHVYWYRQLPEEGLKFMVYLQKENIIDESGMPKERFSAEFPKEGPSILRIQQVVRGDSAAYFCASSPVWSSYNEQFFGPGTRLTVL.

V and J are TRBV4-3 and TRBJ1-2, with 10 nucleotides matching TRBD1. Germline CDR1 LGHNA, CDR2 YSLEER. CDR3 length equals 16 residues. J lost 2 bases, V lost 0 bases, and 3 bases had no gene match. CDR3 bases: TGCGCCAGCAGCCAAGATGGGGGACAGGGGAACTATGGCTACACCTTC. Translating it yields CASSQDGGQGNYGYTF.

The V gene is TRBV3-1 (or the pseudogene TRBV3-2), the J gene TRBJ2-7; the match to TRBD2 covers 11 bases. From germline, CDR1 is LGHDT and CDR2 YNNKEL (reference sequence). The V gene end was trimmed by 0 bases and the J gene end by 1 base; junction bases not matched to a gene: 11. This CDR3 has 19 residues. This chain's CDR3 is CASSQELAGVVGGSYEQYF. Written as DNA, the CDR3 is TGTGCCAGCAGCCAAGAACTAGCGGGAGTAGTAGGCGGATCCTACGAGCAGTACTTC.

V is TRBV5-4 and J is TRBJ2-7; 8 nucleotides agree with TRBD1. The V segment lost 4 bases and the J segment 5 bases; nucleotides outside the gene matches: 8. This CDR3 contains 14 residues. Germline CDR1 is SGHNT and CDR2 is YYREEE (reference sequence). The CDR3 protein is CASSTDRGGDEQYF. The CDR3 DNA reads as TGTGCCAGCAGCACCGACAGGGGCGGAGACGAGCAGTACTTC.

The DNA for the CDR3 is TGTGCCAGCAGCGTTGGCCCCGGGACAGGGGATCAGCCCCAGCATTTT. Translation gives CASSVGPGTGDQPQHF. V and J are TRBV9 and TRBJ1-5, with 10 bases fitting TRBD1. This CDR3 comprises 16 residues. CDR1 is SGDLS and CDR2 is YYNGEE in the germline V gene. With 2 bases clipped from V and 5 bases from J, the junction kept 7 bases outside the gene matches.